This record looks at one T cell receptor (beta chain) sequence and its context. Its cognate antigen is unknown. This entry is derived from a study of cytomegalovirus exposure and HLA in healthy donors. Background on the study: The 120 validation repertoires, a later analysis reported, used the same platform as the approximately 700 first-cohort repertoires.

Trimming pared 5 bases from V and 2 bases from J, leaving 7 bases between. Germline values: CDR1 SSHAT, CDR2 FNYEAQ (reference sequence). The CDR3 totals 13 residues. Sequenced by immunoSEQ multiplex PCR; TCRdb stores in-frame clones only, minus some. The sample includes about 71,000 clones, approximately 94% of them seen just once. Study observations and caveats: Reported performance of the classifier showed diagnosis of cytomegalovirus status with high specificity and sensitivity. In vitro assays verified that three CMV-associated chains recognized CMV antigens specifically. Cytomegalovirus association was assigned to approximately 160 TCR beta chains.

The clonotype comes from a woman between 18 and 30 years old in good health and CMV-seronegative. The chain links TRBV7-7 to TRBJ1-3; D not resolved. Material for sequencing was PBMCs. CDR3 loop: CASSPGPGNTIYF. The CDR3 DNA reads TGTGCCAGCAGCCCCGGTCCTGGAAACACCATATATTTT.